This T cell receptor beta chain stems from a study of blood T cells in healthy people across ages. A few counts support this clonotype. Its antigen is still unknown. Findings of the study overall: Whereas aged donors had fewer naive CD4+ cells, long-lived donors had more of them and higher diversity.

Together with a sample-barcoded 5' primer, a J-beta primer mix was included in a second PCR lasting about 7 to 11 cycles. Each sample yielded at least 3 million CDR3-containing paired-end reads. One entry per CDR3 protein results from TCRdb running MiXCR on the 5' RACE reads. The table includes around 400,000 distinct CDR3 sequences, 45% to 65% detected once. Total RNA was isolated from each sample in quantities of at least 5 micrograms. This CDR3 is 14 amino acids long. Trimming removed 5 bases from V and 9 bases from J; junction bases left unmatched: 5. Per germline, CDR1 SGHAT and CDR2 FQNNGV. Sequenced: blood. The chain carries TRBV11-2 and TRBJ2-1; 12 positions match TRBD1. The sequence derives from a man between 60 and 75 years old in good health. CDR3 amino acids: CASSLGTGGGEQFF. The CDR3, as DNA: TGTGCCAGCAGCCTAGGGACAGGGGGCGGTGAGCAGTTCTTC. The complete variable domain, with remaining parts taken from reference TRBV11-2 and TRBJ2-1, reads EAGVAQSPRYKIIEKRQSVAFWCNPISGHATLYWYQQILGQGPKLLIQFQNNGVVDDSQLPKDRFSAERLKGVDSTLKIQPAKLEDSAVYLCASSLGTGGGEQFFGPGTRLTVL.